The T cell receptor beta chain under discussion was sequenced for a study of blood T cell repertoires in COVID-19. The germline V gene encodes CDR1 MNHNY and CDR2 SVGAGI (reference sequence). V lost 4 bases to trimming and J lost 7 bases, with 23 bases between them. CDR3 length equals 16 residues. The data were produced by immunoSEQ multiplex PCR, yet TCRdb's version contains in-frame clones alone and is incomplete. The table lists 85,000 to 130,000 clones, more than 75% of them singletons. This receptor was taken from a man between 60 and 70 years old with acute or convalescent COVID-19. Sequencing was carried out using peripheral blood. The J gene is TRBJ2-7, the V gene TRBV6-6, with a weak D call TRBD1 (8 bases). CDR3 sequence: CASSLPGGQGRGEQYF. The CDR3 bases are TGTGCCAGCAGTTTGCCGGGAGGACAGGGCCGCGGGGAGCAGTACTTC.